This is a list of T cell receptor beta chains from one sample in a study of T cells in Graves' hyperthyroidism and ophthalmopathy. TCRdb re-analysed the multiplex PCR reads in MiXCR, keeping a single row per CDR3 protein. The table records 300,000 to 350,000 distinct CDR3 sequences, about 15% of them present only once. Material: blood. The receptors stem from a man younger than 45 with Graves' hyperthyroidism. Both conserved end residues are part of each CDR3. D genes are given only for firm matches. Clone size is given for some rows only: seen once, a few or many times, or a class if the clone is expanded.

D gene	V gene	J gene	clone size	CDR3 DNA	CDR3 protein
NA	TRBV11-3	TRBJ2-1	many	TGTGCCAGCAGCCCGCAAGATTTCCGGGATGAGCAGTTCTTC	CASSPQDFRDEQFF
TRBD2	TRBV29-1	TRBJ2-5	few	TGCAGCGTTGGACTAGCGGGAGGCAGGGAGACCCAGTACTTC	CSVGLAGGRETQYF
NA	TRBV29-1	TRBJ2-1	many	TGCAGCGTTCTGGGCTACAATGAGCAGTTCTTC	CSVLGYNEQFF
NA	TRBV13	TRBJ2-5	many	TGTGCCAGCAGCCTCCAGACTGAAGAGACCCAGTACTTC	CASSLQTEETQYF
NA	TRBV5-1	TRBJ1-1	many	TGCGCCAGCAAAATTATGGGGAACACTGAAGCTTTCTTT	CASKIMGNTEAFF
TRBD2	TRBV11-2	TRBJ2-7	many	TGTGCCAGCAGCTCCCTCGGGAGGCCCGACGGGGAGCAGTACTTC	CASSSLGRPDGEQYF
NA	TRBV20-1	TRBJ1-4	many	TGCAGTGCTAGAGGATCTGGGGAGGAAACTAATGAAAAACTGTTTTTT	CSARGSGEETNEKLFF
NA	TRBV5-1	TRBJ1-4	NA	TGCGCCAGCAGCTTGGGAAGTACGGCCCGGGGTGAAAAACTGTTTTTT	CASSLGSTARGEKLFF
TRBD1	TRBV9	TRBJ2-3	NA	TGTGCCAGCAGCGCTGAGGGACAGGGTGGAGATACGCAGTATTTT	CASSAEGQGGDTQYF
NA	TRBV12-3/TRBV12-4	TRBJ1-1	many	TGTGCCAGCAGCCAGGAGGACACTGAAGCTTTCTTT	CASSQEDTEAFF
NA	TRBV9	TRBJ2-5	many	TGTGCCAGCAGCGTAGGTAGCTCCCAAGAGACCCAGTACTTC	CASSVGSSQETQYF
TRBD2	TRBV29-1	TRBJ2-7	NA	TGCAGCGGGTCATCGGGAGGGGTGGACGAGCAGTACTTC	CSGSSGGVDEQYF
NA	TRBV5-1	TRBJ2-2	once	TGCGCCAGCAGCTTGGATCTGGGATTACTGTTTTTT	CASSLDLGLLFF
TRBD1	TRBV7-6	TRBJ2-7	many	TGTGCCAGCAGCTTAGCAATAAGCGGGACAGGGGGTTACGAGCAGTACTTC	CASSLAISGTGGYEQYF
TRBD2	TRBV7-2	TRBJ2-1	many	TGTGCCAGTATTAGCTCGGGAGGGTACAATGAGCAGTTCTTC	CASISSGGYNEQFF
NA	TRBV4-1	TRBJ2-1	NA	TGCGCCAGCAGCCTCCGAACCTCGTCTGGCCTCCTTATCTACAATGAGCAGTTCTTC	CASSLRTSSGLLIYNEQFF
TRBD1	TRBV3-1	TRBJ2-7	few	TGTGCCAGCAGCCAAACAAGGACAGGGTACGGCGAGCAGTACTTC	CASSQTRTGYGEQYF
TRBD1	TRBV12-3/TRBV12-4	TRBJ2-7	many	TGTGCCAGCAGTCCCCAGACAGGGGGGTCCTACGAGCAGTACTTC	CASSPQTGGSYEQYF